Below, one TCR beta chain is given with its context. This sample is part of a study of human T cells and chemical hapten exposure. Background on the study: Weekly scalp doses of diphenylcyclopropenone were given to patients during the roughly 24-week study. Per-sample TCR yield variation was attributed mainly to small pooled library volume differences.

Germline assignment: CDR1 MDHEN and CDR2 SYDVKM. V was pared by 10 bases and J by 2 bases, with 9 bases between. The CDR3 spans 12 residues. TCRdb itself ran the RACE reads through MiXCR, one entry per CDR3 protein. The sample yields 70,000 to 80,000 distinct CDR3 sequences, about 31% seen once. Noted time point: patch test 1, 2 weeks after DPC sensitization. Treatment specified: therapeutic diphenylcyclopropenone sensitization with weekly scalp DPC. Sequencing was performed on whole blood, taken in connection with sensitization to the hapten diphenylcyclopropenone (DPC). This rearrangement joins TRBV28 to TRBJ1-3; D not resolved. This clonotype originated in a man aged 35-49 years with alopecia areata. Some clones in this sample may be carry-over from other donors' samples. The CDR3 DNA follows: TGTGCCACCTCGGCGGCTGGAAACACCATATATTTT. This encodes CATSAAGNTIYF.